A selection of T cell receptor beta chains follows, all from one sample in a study of T cells after yellow fever vaccination. A single record per CDR3 protein comes from TCRdb applying MiXCR to the 5' RACE reads. The sample consists of about 260,000 distinct CDR3 sequences, around 4.9% of them appearing once. The sequencing used CD4+ T cells sorted from PBMCs, collected on the day of the yellow fever booster vaccination. These TCRs come from a man in his late teens or twenties who received the YFV17D yellow fever vaccine. Each CDR3 is given with its conserved first and last residue. A D gene is named only where the DNA matches it firmly. A clone size is listed for some rows: how often the clone was seen (once, few, many), or a class if it is expanded.

D: TRBD1; size: many; J: TRBJ1-2; V: TRBV6-5; DNA: TGTGCCAGCAGTTCCGGGACAGGCTTATATGGCTACACCTTC; CDR3: CASSSGTGLYGYTF
D: -; size: many; J: TRBJ1-2; V: TRBV28; DNA: TGTGCCAGCGAAGACAGGAACTATGGCTACACCTTC; CDR3: CASEDRNYGYTF
D: -; size: few; J: TRBJ1-1; V: TRBV11-2; DNA: TGTGCCAGCAGCTTATATAACCTTGAAGCTTTCTTT; CDR3: CASSLYNLEAFF
D: -; size: -; J: TRBJ2-1; V: TRBV3-1; DNA: TGTGCCAGCACCCGCGGGACTGGGAACAATGAGCAGTTCTTC; CDR3: CASTRGTGNNEQFF
D: -; size: many; J: TRBJ2-2; V: TRBV5-1; DNA: TGCGCCAGCAGCTTGTATGGTACAGATCACAAGGGGACCGGGGAGCTGTTTTTT; CDR3: CASSLYGTDHKGTGELFF
D: -; size: -; J: TRBJ1-6; V: TRBV5-4; DNA: TGTGCCAGCAGCTTCAGAGCTAACAGCCGGGCAGATTCACCCCTCCACTTT; CDR3: CASSFRANSRADSPLHF
D: -; size: many; J: TRBJ1-2; V: TRBV11-2; DNA: TGTGCCAGCAGCACGGGACGGCCCTCCTATGGCTACACCTTC; CDR3: CASSTGRPSYGYTF
D: -; size: -; J: TRBJ2-5; V: TRBV20-1; DNA: TGCAGTGCTAGATTCCGGGACACCGGAAAAGAGACCCAGTACTTC; CDR3: CSARFRDTGKETQYF
D: TRBD1; size: many; J: TRBJ1-2; V: TRBV7-6; DNA: TGTGCCAGCAGCCTACTTGCGGGACAGGGGGTTTACACCTTC; CDR3: CASSLLAGQGVYTF
D: -; size: -; J: TRBJ2-3; V: TRBV4-3; DNA: TGCGCCAGCAGCCAAGATCCGCGGGGTTACACAGATACGCAGTATTTT; CDR3: CASSQDPRGYTDTQYF
D: TRBD2; size: few; J: TRBJ2-3; V: TRBV7-2; DNA: TGTGCCAGCAGCTTTATCTTAGCGGGGGGGCCAGATACGCAGTATTTT; CDR3: CASSFILAGGPDTQYF
D: TRBD2; size: few; J: TRBJ2-2; V: TRBV30; DNA: TGTGCCTGGAGTGCCCCCGGACTAGCGGGGGGGCTCAACACCGGGGAGCTGTTTTTT; CDR3: CAWSAPGLAGGLNTGELFF
D: -; size: few; J: TRBJ1-1; V: TRBV7-9; DNA: TGTGCCAGCAGGTCCAGGGTTACTGAAGCTTTCTTT; CDR3: CASRSRVTEAFF
D: -; size: -; J: TRBJ2-5; V: TRBV6-2/TRBV6-3; DNA: TGTGCCAGCAGTTCGGGACTTATAGAGACCCAGTACTTC; CDR3: CASSSGLIETQYF
D: TRBD1; size: -; J: TRBJ1-2; V: TRBV7-2; DNA: TGTGCCAGCAGCTTAGGGACAGGGCTCAGCTATGGCTACACCTTC; CDR3: CASSLGTGLSYGYTF
D: -; size: -; J: TRBJ2-3; V: TRBV4-2; DNA: TGTGCCAGCAGCCAAGAGCGTAGAAGGGATACGCAGTATTTT; CDR3: CASSQERRRDTQYF
D: -; size: -; J: TRBJ1-6; V: TRBV7-2; DNA: TGTGCCAGCAGCTCGCGGTTTTCACCCCTCCACTTT; CDR3: CASSSRFSPLHF
D: TRBD1; size: -; J: TRBJ2-1; V: TRBV5-1; DNA: TGCGCCAGCAGCTTGGCCCCCTCAGGGGGCGTAGAGCAGTTCTTC; CDR3: CASSLAPSGGVEQFF
D: -; size: -; J: TRBJ1-2; V: TRBV18; DNA: TGTGCCAGCTCACCAACGACGCAGAACTATGGCTACACCTTC; CDR3: CASSPTTQNYGYTF
D: -; size: -; J: TRBJ1-4; V: TRBV5-5; DNA: TGTGCCAGCAGAATCCGAACCCTCCGGGACGGAAATGAAAAACTGTTTTTT; CDR3: CASRIRTLRDGNEKLFF
D: TRBD2; size: many; J: TRBJ2-1; V: TRBV4-2; DNA: TGCGCCAGCAGCCAAGGGGTAGCGGGGGGTTACAATGAGCAGTTCTTC; CDR3: CASSQGVAGGYNEQFF
D: -; size: few; J: TRBJ1-5; V: TRBV19; DNA: TGTGCCAGTAGTAAGGGGCGCGATCAGCCCCAGCATTTT; CDR3: CASSKGRDQPQHF
D: -; size: few; J: TRBJ1-4; V: TRBV6-5; DNA: TGTGCCAGCAGGGCAGGGGAAAAACTGTTTTTT; CDR3: CASRAGEKLFF
D: -; size: many; J: TRBJ1-2; V: TRBV12-3/TRBV12-4; DNA: TGTGCCAGCAGTTTAATGAGTGATATCAGCGGCTACACCTTC; CDR3: CASSLMSDISGYTF
D: -; size: few; J: TRBJ1-2; V: TRBV5-1; DNA: TGCGCCAGCAGCGTCTACAGGAATGGTGGCTACACCTTC; CDR3: CASSVYRNGGYTF
D: TRBD1; size: many; J: TRBJ1-5; V: TRBV12-3/TRBV12-4; DNA: TGTGCCAGCAGTCCACAGGGGATGAGTCAGCCCCAGCATTTT; CDR3: CASSPQGMSQPQHF
D: TRBD1; size: few; J: TRBJ1-3; V: TRBV28; DNA: TGTGCCAGCAGTCCACCCTCGGGACAGGGGAGTGGAAACACCATATATTTT; CDR3: CASSPPSGQGSGNTIYF
D: -; size: few; J: TRBJ2-1; V: TRBV6-2/TRBV6-3; DNA: TGTGCCAGCAGCGCTCGGGACCCTGGGCAGTTCTTC; CDR3: CASSARDPGQFF
D: -; size: once; J: TRBJ2-7; V: TRBV6-5; DNA: TGTGCCAGCAGTTACTCGTATTCAGGGGCCTACGAGCAGTACTTC; CDR3: CASSYSYSGAYEQYF
D: -; size: few; J: TRBJ1-2; V: TRBV5-5; DNA: TGTGCCAGCACCAAACCCGGGGCTGCCAAAGCTAACTATGGCTACACCTTC; CDR3: CASTKPGAAKANYGYTF
D: TRBD2; size: many; J: TRBJ2-1; V: TRBV24-1; DNA: TGTGCCACCAGTGATGATAGCGGGGGATCCTACAATGAGCAGTTCTTC; CDR3: CATSDDSGGSYNEQFF
D: TRBD1; size: -; J: TRBJ1-1; V: TRBV15; DNA: TGTGCCACCAGTCCTGACAGGGACCGTGAAGCTTTCTTT; CDR3: CATSPDRDREAFF
D: TRBD2; size: few; J: TRBJ2-3; V: TRBV7-2; DNA: TGTGCCAGCAGCGGGGGGGTCCGCACAGATACGCAGTATTTT; CDR3: CASSGGVRTDTQYF
D: -; size: few; J: TRBJ2-2; V: TRBV4-1; DNA: TGCGCCAGCAGCCAAGGGCAGGGAGGATCTTCCCGCGCGAACACCGGGGAGCTGTTTTTT; CDR3: CASSQGQGGSSRANTGELFF
D: -; size: many; J: TRBJ2-2; V: TRBV2; DNA: TGTGCCAGCACCGGGGGTGGAAACACCGGGGAGCTGTTTTTT; CDR3: CASTGGGNTGELFF
D: -; size: few; J: TRBJ1-5; V: TRBV6-1; DNA: TGTGCCAGCAGTGAAACGGTGACAATTTATCAGCCCCAGCATTTT; CDR3: CASSETVTIYQPQHF
D: -; size: -; J: TRBJ1-1; V: TRBV3-1; DNA: TGTGCCAGCAGCCAAGTTGAGGGGAACACTGAAGCTTTCTTT; CDR3: CASSQVEGNTEAFF
D: -; size: many; J: TRBJ1-2; V: TRBV27; DNA: TGTGCCAGCAGTCCGGCCGGGGGGTGGTACACCTTC; CDR3: CASSPAGGWYTF
D: TRBD2; size: -; J: TRBJ2-1; V: TRBV10-3; DNA: TGTGCCATCAGCCCCGGGACTAGTTACAATGAGCAGTTCTTC; CDR3: CAISPGTSYNEQFF
D: TRBD2; size: few; J: TRBJ2-2; V: TRBV11-2; DNA: TGTGCCAGCAGCCCAGCACAGGGGGCGGCTAGCGGGGGGGCCCTCGGGGAGCTGTTTTTT; CDR3: CASSPAQGAASGGALGELFF
D: -; size: -; J: TRBJ2-7; V: TRBV7-2; DNA: TGTGCCAGCTGGGGCCCCGGGGCCCCATCCTACGAGCAGTACTTC; CDR3: CASWGPGAPSYEQYF
D: TRBD2; size: -; J: TRBJ2-1; V: TRBV5-4; DNA: TGTGCCAGCAGCCGTTGGACTAGCGGGGGTCTGCATGAGCAGTTCTTC; CDR3: CASSRWTSGGLHEQFF